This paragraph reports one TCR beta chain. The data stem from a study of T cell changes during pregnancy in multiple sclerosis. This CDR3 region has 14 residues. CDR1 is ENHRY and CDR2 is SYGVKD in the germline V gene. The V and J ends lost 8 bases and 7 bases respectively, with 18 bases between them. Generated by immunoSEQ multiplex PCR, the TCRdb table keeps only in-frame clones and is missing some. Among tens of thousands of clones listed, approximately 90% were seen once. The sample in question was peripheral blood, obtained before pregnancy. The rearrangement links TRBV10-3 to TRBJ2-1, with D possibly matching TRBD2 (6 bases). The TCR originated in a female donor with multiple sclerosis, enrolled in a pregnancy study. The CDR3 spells CAIRQTGSQNEQFF. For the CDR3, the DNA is TGTGCCATCCGGCAAACCGGGAGCCAGAATGAGCAGTTCTTC.